The T cell receptor beta chain described here comes from a study of T cell responses to AZD1222 COVID-19 vaccine. Study results and caveats: Donor demographics were predominantly white British with a female majority; clonal diversity may be underestimated. Of spike-specific TCRs, nearly half reportedly target regions left unmutated in variants.

The CDR3 consists of 16 residues. Looked up from germline, CDR1 is MNHNY and CDR2 is SVGAGI (reference sequence). Unmatched junction bases numbered 8, after V lost 5 bases and J lost 6 bases. Note on this clone: Its antigen is as yet unknown.

Only in-frame clones appear in the TCRdb table, and some are missing; sequencing was by immunoSEQ multiplex PCR. In the table there are approximately 120,000 clones, 90% of which are singletons. The clonotype originates from an adult in good health. J is TRBJ1-6 and V is TRBV6-6, with 9 bases identical to TRBD1. Here the sequenced sample was peripheral blood, taken on day 0 of AZD1222 vaccination. The CDR3 nucleotides read TGTGCCAGCAGTATTACAGGGGGCGCGGGTAATTCACCCCTCCACTTT. Translating it yields CASSITGGAGNSPLHF.